Listed here are 2 T cell receptor beta chains from one sample, sequenced in a study of shared clonotypes between healthy human individuals. Generated by immunoSEQ multiplex PCR, the TCRdb table keeps only in-frame clones and is missing some. The sample has 2 million to 2.5 million clones, just over 90% seen once; the top ten hold roughly 0.36%. The sequenced material came from naive CD4+ T cells from PBMCs. Specified subset: CD45RA+ positively selected. Source of these receptors: a young man in good health. Some clones in this sample may be carry-over from other donors' samples.

The CDR3 DNA reads as TGTGCCTGGAGTGTCCTGGACGGCTACGAGCAGTACTTC. It specifies CAWSVLDGYEQYF. The chain carries TRBV30 and TRBJ2-7; D is ambiguous. V lost 0 bases to trimming and J lost 3 bases, with 9 bases between them. The V gene's germline CDR1 is GTSNPN and CDR2 SVGIG (reference sequence). The CDR3 runs 13 residues.

The gene calls are TRBV15 and TRBJ2-1, with D tentatively TRBD2 (6 bases). Trimming removed 0 bases from V and 7 bases from J, with 13 bases in between. The CDR3 covers 15 residues. Germline-derived CDR1 and CDR2 are LNHNV and YYDKDF (reference sequence). The CDR3 spells CATSRDLAGGNEQFF. The DNA for the CDR3 is TGTGCCACCAGCAGAGATCTAGCTGGGGGGAATGAGCAGTTCTTC. The entire variable domain, with the rest obtained from reference TRBV15 and TRBJ2-1, is as follows: DAMVIQNPRYQVTQFGKPVTLSCSQTLNHNVMYWYQQKSSQAPKLLFHYYDKDFNNEADTPDNFQSRRPNTSFCFLDIRSPGLGDTAMYLCATSRDLAGGNEQFFGPGTRLTVL.